This T cell receptor (beta chain) was recorded in a study of T cell responses to AZD1222 COVID-19 vaccine. General observations from the study: Spike-wide coverage was observed for vaccine-associated CD4 TCRs, with dominant responses at 160-218 and 743-854. Females made up more of the donors, who were largely white British, and clonal diversity may have come out too low.

The assay was immunoSEQ multiplex PCR, and TCRdb's table has in-frame clones only and misses some. The sample holds some 96,000 clones, around 85% seen once. This clone has a single count. The antigen remains undetermined. The CDR3 has 13 amino acids. Germline V gives CDR1 SGDLS, CDR2 YYNGEE. The trim removed 3 bases at V and 12 bases at J, leaving 11 bases unmatched. The material sequenced was peripheral blood, taken 28 days after the second AZD1222 dose. This chain uses TRBV9 with TRBJ1-2; 7 positions agree with TRBD1. This receptor was taken from an adult who received the AZD1222 COVID-19 vaccine. The CDR3 reads CASSGDSQGINTF. CDR3 in DNA: TGTGCCAGCAGCGGAGACTCACAGGGGATCAACACCTTC.